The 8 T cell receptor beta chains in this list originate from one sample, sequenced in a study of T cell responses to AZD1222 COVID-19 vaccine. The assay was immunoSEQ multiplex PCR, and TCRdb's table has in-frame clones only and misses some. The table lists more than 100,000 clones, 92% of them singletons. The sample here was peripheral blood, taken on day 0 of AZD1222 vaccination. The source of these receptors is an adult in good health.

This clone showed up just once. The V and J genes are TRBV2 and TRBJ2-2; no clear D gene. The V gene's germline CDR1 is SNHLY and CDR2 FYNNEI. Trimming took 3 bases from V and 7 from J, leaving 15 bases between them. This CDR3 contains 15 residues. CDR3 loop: CASSDRRGYGGELFF. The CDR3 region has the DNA TGTGCCAGCAGTGACAGGCGCGGCTATGGCGGGGAGCTGTTTTTT.

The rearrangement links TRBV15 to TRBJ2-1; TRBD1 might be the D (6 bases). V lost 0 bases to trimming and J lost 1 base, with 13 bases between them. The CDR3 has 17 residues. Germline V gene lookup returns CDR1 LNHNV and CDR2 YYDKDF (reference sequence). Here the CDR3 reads CATSRDFEGESYNEQFF. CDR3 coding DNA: TGTGCCACCAGCAGAGATTTTGAGGGGGAGTCCTACAATGAGCAGTTCTTC.

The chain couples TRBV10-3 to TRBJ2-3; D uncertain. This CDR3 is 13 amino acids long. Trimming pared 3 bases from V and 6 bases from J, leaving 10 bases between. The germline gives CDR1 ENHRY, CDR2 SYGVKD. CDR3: CAISDHPRDTQYF. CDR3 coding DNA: TGTGCCATCAGTGACCACCCCAGGGATACGCAGTATTTT.

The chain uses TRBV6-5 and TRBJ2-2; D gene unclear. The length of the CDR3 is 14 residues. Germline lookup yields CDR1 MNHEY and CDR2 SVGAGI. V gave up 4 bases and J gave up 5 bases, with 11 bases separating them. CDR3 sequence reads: CASSSLDWTGELFF. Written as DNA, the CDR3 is TGTGCCAGCAGTTCCCTCGACTGGACCGGGGAGCTGTTTTTT.

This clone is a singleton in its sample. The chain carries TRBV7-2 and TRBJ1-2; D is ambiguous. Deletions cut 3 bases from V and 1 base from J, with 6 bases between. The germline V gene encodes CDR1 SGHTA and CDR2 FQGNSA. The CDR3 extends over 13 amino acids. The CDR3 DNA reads TGTGCCAGCAGCTTGGCAGATAACTATGGCTACACCTTC. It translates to CASSLADNYGYTF.

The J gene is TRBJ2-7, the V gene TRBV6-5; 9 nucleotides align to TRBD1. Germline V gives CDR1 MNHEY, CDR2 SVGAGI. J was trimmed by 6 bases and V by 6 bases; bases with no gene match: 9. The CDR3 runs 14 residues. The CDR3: CASSTGDRVGEQYF. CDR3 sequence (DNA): TGTGCCAGCAGCACCGGGGACAGGGTGGGCGAGCAGTACTTC.

The CDR3 region has the DNA TGTGCCAGCAGTTCTCACGACAGGGCTGAAGCTTTCTTT. Its protein is CASSSHDRAEAFF. The chain has TRBV28 and TRBJ1-1; 7 positions agree with TRBD1. This CDR3 contains 13 residues. Trimming cost V 4 bases and J 6 bases; bases outside gene matches: 5. Germline V gene sequence: CDR1 MDHEN, CDR2 SYDVKM. The complete variable domain, with remaining parts taken from reference TRBV28 and TRBJ1-1, reads DVKVTQSSRYLVKRTGEKVFLECVQDMDHENMFWYRQDPGLGLRLIYFSYDVKMKEKGDIPEGYSVSREKKERFSLILESASTNQTSMYLCASSSHDRAEAFFGQGTRLTVV.

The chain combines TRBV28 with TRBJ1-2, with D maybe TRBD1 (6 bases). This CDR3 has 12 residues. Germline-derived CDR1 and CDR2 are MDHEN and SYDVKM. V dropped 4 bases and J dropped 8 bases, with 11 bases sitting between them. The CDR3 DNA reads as TGTGCCAGCAGTTATCACCAGGGGGGCTACACCTTC. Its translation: CASSYHQGGYTF.